Following are 29 T cell receptor beta chains from one sample sequenced in a study of cytomegalovirus exposure and HLA in healthy donors. Amplification used 60 Vbeta primers and 13 Jbeta primers. Sequenced by immunoSEQ multiplex PCR; TCRdb stores in-frame clones only, minus some. The sample shows more than 90,000 clones, about 80% of them seen only once. What was sequenced was PBMCs. Source of these receptors: a man aged 50 or older in good health and CMV-seropositive.

The chain combines TRBV28 with TRBJ1-5, with D perhaps matching TRBD1 (6 bases). CDR1 and CDR2 from the germline V gene are MDHEN and SYDVKM. Between the trimmed V and J ends, which lost 6 bases and 2 bases, there was a span of 23 bases. The CDR3 loop spans 18 amino acids. This chain's CDR3 is CASSALTGPGIGNQPQHF. CDR3 in DNA: TGTGCCAGCAGCGCCTTGACAGGCCCGGGTATTGGCAATCAGCCCCAGCATTTT.

This clone was detected only a few times. The V call is TRBV15, the J call TRBJ1-1; TRBD1 aligns across 10 bases. The CDR3 consists of 15 residues. Germline V gene sequence: CDR1 LNHNV, CDR2 YYDKDF (reference sequence). The V segment lost 3 bases and the J segment 1 base; nucleotides outside the gene matches: 2. In DNA, the CDR3 is TGTGCCACCAGCAGGACAGGGGGCGGGAACACTGAAGCTTTCTTT. Translated: CATSRTGGGNTEAFF.

The chain joins TRBV19 to TRBJ2-1; possibly TRBD2 for D (6 bases). This CDR3 comprises 14 residues. V shed 5 bases and J shed 7 bases, with 15 bases lying between them. Per the germline V gene, CDR1 is LNHDA and CDR2 is SQIVND (reference sequence). The CDR3 DNA sequence: TGTGCCAGTAGTCCTCGGACGGGGAGGAATGAGCAGTTCTTC. The encoded protein is CASSPRTGRNEQFF. Variable domain in full (rest from reference TRBV19 and TRBJ2-1): DGGITQSPKYLFRKEGQNVTLSCEQNLNHDAMYWYRQDPGQGLRLIYYSQIVNDFQKGDIAEGYSVSREKKESFPLTVTSAQKNPTAFYLCASSPRTGRNEQFFGPGTRLTVL.

The chain recombines TRBV18 with TRBJ2-3; D is unresolved. This CDR3 has 16 residues. Germline lookup yields CDR1 KGHSH and CDR2 LQKENI. The V end lost 0 bases, the J end lost 4 bases, and 14 bases lay between the germline ends. The CDR3 sequence is CASSPPPPARADTQYF. CDR3 in DNA: TGTGCCAGCTCACCACCACCCCCCGCACGCGCAGATACGCAGTATTTT.

This clone was seen a handful of times. The chain carries TRBV7-3 and TRBJ2-7; D unclear. The germline gives CDR1 SGHTA, CDR2 FQGTGA. V gave up 5 bases and J gave up 7 bases, with 15 bases separating them. The CDR3 sequence is 13 residues long. CDR3 bases: TGTGCCAGCAGCCAATCCTTCGGAGCGGAGCAGTACTTC. Its translation is CASSQSFGAEQYF. The full variable domain, completed using reference TRBV7-3 and TRBJ2-7, is GAGVSQTPSNKVTEKGKYVELRCDPISGHTALYWYRQSLGQGPEFLIYFQGTGAADDSGLPNDRFFAVRPEGSVSTLKIQRTERGDSAVYLCASSQSFGAEQYFGPGTRLTVT.

V usage is TRBV5-8 and J usage is TRBJ2-7; D might be TRBD1 (5 bases). There are 14 residues in the CDR3. Germline CDR1 is SGHTS and CDR2 is YDEGEE. Trimming removed 6 bases at V and 3 bases at J, with 16 bases between. As DNA, the CDR3 is TGTGCCAGCACCCGTGGGGCCAGCTTCTACGAGCAGTACTTC. Translated: CASTRGASFYEQYF. The whole variable domain, filled in from reference TRBV5-8 and TRBJ2-7, reads EAGVTQSPTHLIKTRGQQATLRCSPISGHTSVYWYQQALGLGLQFLLWYDEGEERNRGNFPPRFSGRQFPNYSSELNVNALELEDSALYLCASTRGASFYEQYFGPGTRLTVT.

The genes are TRBV19 and TRBJ2-1, with D unclear. Germline V lookup: CDR1 LNHDA, CDR2 SQIVND (reference sequence). The CDR3 consists of 12 residues. The V end lost 3 bases, the J end lost 10 bases, and 10 bases lay between the germline ends. The CDR3 nucleotides are TGTGCCAGTAGTATTAAGTCCACAGAGCAGTTCTTC. Its protein product is CASSIKSTEQFF.

CDR3 coding DNA: TGTGCCAGCAGCTTAGAGTCCCCCTGGGGGGGCGCGGGGGCCAACGTCCTGACTTTC. Translating gives CASSLESPWGGAGANVLTF. The rearrangement links TRBV7-9 to TRBJ2-6, with D possibly being TRBD2 (7 bases). Germline CDR1 and CDR2: SEHNR and FQNEAQ (reference sequence). The germline V and J ends were trimmed by 1 base and 4 bases, with 20 bases remaining between them. The CDR3 loop spans 19 amino acids.

The CDR3 spells CAWSVSFNGGETQYF. DNA for the CDR3: TGTGCCTGGAGTGTGTCCTTCAACGGGGGGGAGACCCAGTACTTC. The rearrangement uses TRBV30 and TRBJ2-5; 7 bases are shared with TRBD2. Germline-derived CDR1 and CDR2 are GTSNPN and SVGIG (reference sequence). The CDR3 is 15 residues long. V lost 0 bases, J lost 5 bases, and 9 bases stayed unmatched.

The CDR3 nucleotides read TGTGCCAGCAGCTTAGGAAGGGGTCAGAGCGAGCAGTACTTC. Encoded protein: CASSLGRGQSEQYF. V usage is TRBV7-9 and J usage is TRBJ2-7; D perhaps matches TRBD1 (5 bases). Germline CDR1 reads SEHNR; CDR2 reads FQNEAQ (reference sequence). There are 14 residues in the CDR3. V lost 1 base to trimming and J lost 6 bases, with 13 bases between them.

The sample holds a few counts of this clone. The V and J genes are TRBV19 and TRBJ1-1; tentative D call: TRBD1 (5 bases). This CDR3 is 14 amino acids long. Trimming stripped 7 bases from V and 0 bases from J, with 12 bases between. CDR1 and CDR2 from the germline V gene are LNHDA and SQIVND (reference sequence). The CDR3 DNA is TGTGCCAGTAACGACAGAAATATGAACACTGAAGCTTTCTTT. This codes for CASNDRNMNTEAFF.

This clone was seen a single time. The chain is built from TRBV27 and TRBJ2-7; tentative D call: TRBD1 (5 bases). Per germline, CDR1 MNHEY and CDR2 SMNVEV (reference sequence). This CDR3 contains 14 residues. V lost 4 bases and J lost 3, with 13 bases in between. The CDR3, as DNA: TGTGCCAGCAGTTCACATGGGGCGGTCTACGAGCAGTACTTC. Translated: CASSSHGAVYEQYF.

Only one count was recorded for this clone. The chain recombines TRBV19 with TRBJ2-3; 13 nucleotides match TRBD2. CDR1 is LNHDA and CDR2 is SQIVND in the germline V gene (reference sequence). The ends lost 6 bases at V and 8 bases at J; junction bases unmatched: 11. This CDR3 has 16 amino acids. The chain's CDR3 is CASSVLLAGGPGTQYF. Here the CDR3 DNA reads TGTGCCAGTAGCGTTTTACTAGCGGGAGGGCCTGGTACGCAGTATTTT.

By sample fraction, this clone is medium-sized (0.01 to 0.1%). The sample contains more than one DNA sequence encoding this CDR3. This chain joins TRBV7-3 and TRBJ1-1; TRBD1 is a possible D gene (5 bases). This CDR3 is 13 amino acids long. V was trimmed by 3 bases and J by 3 bases, leaving 8 bases between them. Germline CDR1 is SGHTA and CDR2 is FQGTGA. The CDR3 is CASSFGGDTEAFF. The CDR3 coding sequence is TGTGCCAGCAGCTTCGGAGGGGACACTGAAGCTTTCTTT.

This clone turned up a few times. The chain joins TRBV2 to TRBJ2-2; TRBD2 matches at 15 bases. From germline, CDR1 is SNHLY and CDR2 FYNNEI. The CDR3 is 18 residues long. V gave up 7 bases and J gave up 9 bases; unmatched junction bases: 15. For the CDR3, the DNA is TGTGCCAGCAACGCACGGGAACTGGGACTAGCGGGAGGTTGGGAGCTGTTTTTT. Protein sequence: CASNARELGLAGGWELFF.

This chain uses TRBV6-5 with TRBJ1-5; D is ambiguous. Trimming cost V 0 bases and J 4 bases, with 13 bases left between them. Germline-derived CDR1 and CDR2 are MNHEY and SVGAGI. The length of the CDR3 is 16 residues. CDR3 coding DNA: TGTGCCAGCAGTTACTCCGGGTCTGGAGGGAATCAGCCCCAGCATTTT. Encoded protein: CASSYSGSGGNQPQHF.

V gene TRBV5-1 combines with J gene TRBJ2-3, with TRBD1 as a possible D gene (6 bases). The CDR3 spans 14 residues. In germline, CDR1 is SGHRS, CDR2 YFSETQ. With 3 bases removed from V and 3 bases from J, the gap between germline ends came to 11 bases. The CDR3 DNA reads TGCGCCAGCAGCTCGGCCGGGACAACAGATACGCAGTATTTT. Translation: CASSSAGTTDTQYF.

The rearrangement joins TRBV30 to TRBJ1-4; D is perhaps TRBD1 (6 bases). The germline gives CDR1 GTSNPN, CDR2 SVGIG (reference sequence). This CDR3 comprises 18 residues. Trimming stripped 2 bases from V and 0 bases from J, with 19 bases between. The CDR3 sequence is CAWSRGGAAHSTNEKLFF. CDR3 in DNA: TGTGCCTGGAGTCGAGGGGGGGCGGCGCACTCAACTAATGAAAAACTGTTTTTT.

The chain has TRBV28 and TRBJ1-2; TRBD1 agrees at 8 bases. The germline gives CDR1 MDHEN, CDR2 SYDVKM. The CDR3 has 17 residues. V dropped 5 bases and J dropped 0; count of bases not matched to a gene: 11. CDR3 sequence reads: CASSLYADRGTNYGYTF. DNA for the CDR3: TGTGCCAGCAGTCTCTACGCTGACAGGGGAACTAACTATGGCTACACCTTC.

The chain employs TRBV11-2 and TRBJ2-1, with 8 bases identical to TRBD1. The V and J ends lost 0 bases and 14 bases, in that order; junction bases with no gene match: 3. There are 12 residues in the CDR3. The germline gives CDR1 SGHAT, CDR2 FQNNGV. The CDR3 here is CASSLEKGQEFF. The CDR3 DNA is TGTGCCAGCAGCTTAGAAAAGGGACAGGAGTTCTTC.

The CDR3 bases are TGTGCCAGCAGCCCACAGGGGTTCGCCTACGAGCAGTACTTC. Its translation: CASSPQGFAYEQYF. V and J are TRBV9 and TRBJ2-7; 7 bases agree with TRBD1. The germline CDR1 and CDR2 sequences are SGDLS and YYNGEE. The CDR3 has 14 amino acids. V lost 4 bases, J lost 2 bases, and 6 bases stayed unmatched.

The chain links TRBV10-3 to TRBJ1-1; tentative D call: TRBD1 (6 bases). This CDR3 contains 13 residues. Germline CDR1 is ENHRY and CDR2 is SYGVKD. The V and J ends lost 4 bases and 5 bases respectively, with 11 bases between them. DNA for the CDR3: TGTGCCATCAGTGGACAGGTACGGACTGAAGCTTTCTTT. Translation gives CAISGQVRTEAFF.

The J gene is TRBJ1-5, the V gene TRBV27, with 9 bases that match TRBD1. Germline V gene lookup returns CDR1 MNHEY and CDR2 SMNVEV (reference sequence). The V segment lost 6 bases and the J segment 2 bases; nucleotides outside the gene matches: 8. The CDR3 spans 16 residues. This chain's CDR3 is CASRSDRGSGNQPQHF. As DNA, the CDR3 is TGTGCCAGCAGGTCAGACAGGGGGTCCGGCAATCAGCCCCAGCATTTT.

This rearrangement joins TRBV30 to TRBJ2-7; 8 nucleotides match TRBD1. The CDR3 runs 12 residues. Per germline, CDR1 GTSNPN and CDR2 SVGIG (reference sequence). The CDR3 is CVMAQGAHEQYF. The CDR3 DNA follows: TGTGTCATGGCCCAGGGGGCCCACGAGCAGTACTTC.

V is TRBV15 and J is TRBJ1-1; no clear D. The germline V and J ends were trimmed by 0 bases and 6 bases, with 8 bases remaining between them. This CDR3 region has 13 residues. From germline, CDR1 is LNHNV and CDR2 YYDKDF (reference sequence). The CDR3 reads CATSRDPGAEAFF. CDR3 DNA: TGTGCCACCAGCAGAGATCCTGGAGCTGAAGCTTTCTTT.

This clone was counted a single time. This chain links TRBV5-4 with TRBJ1-3; 8 nucleotides match TRBD1. This CDR3 spans 15 amino acids. The V gene's germline CDR1 is SGHNT and CDR2 YYREEE (reference sequence). Unmatched junction bases numbered 12, after V lost 4 bases and J lost 9 bases. CDR3 loop: CASSVQMGGTGTIYF. For the CDR3, the DNA is TGTGCCAGCAGCGTTCAGATGGGGGGGACAGGCACCATATATTTT.

The gene calls are TRBV2 and TRBJ1-1, with a possible D match to TRBD1 (5 bases). The V end lost 2 bases, the J end lost 4 bases, and 14 bases lay between the germline ends. Germline V gene data show CDR1 as SNHLY and CDR2 as FYNNEI. The CDR3 is 15 residues long. Written as DNA, the CDR3 is TGTGCCAGCAGTGAAACGGCCGGGGGGGGCACTGAAGCTTTCTTT. Protein: CASSETAGGGTEAFF.

V gene TRBV6-4 combines with J gene TRBJ1-2; tentatively, D is TRBD1 (5 bases). CDR3 length: 14 residues. Germline-derived CDR1 and CDR2 are MRHNA and SNTAGT. V was shortened by 0 bases and J by 4 bases, with 9 bases between the two germline ends. The CDR3 bases are TGTGCCAGCAGTGACTCCGGGGGAATCTATGGCTACACCTTC. Its translation: CASSDSGGIYGYTF.

This clone was seen just once. V usage is TRBV6-6 and J usage is TRBJ1-5; TRBD1 agrees at 12 bases. From germline, CDR1 is MNHNY and CDR2 SVGAGI (reference sequence). The ends lost 7 bases at V and 4 bases at J; junction bases unmatched: 5. CDR3 length: 15 amino acids. CDR3 DNA: TGTGCCAGCACCGGGACAGGGGGCTTGAATCAGCCCCAGCATTTT. It encodes CASTGTGGLNQPQHF.